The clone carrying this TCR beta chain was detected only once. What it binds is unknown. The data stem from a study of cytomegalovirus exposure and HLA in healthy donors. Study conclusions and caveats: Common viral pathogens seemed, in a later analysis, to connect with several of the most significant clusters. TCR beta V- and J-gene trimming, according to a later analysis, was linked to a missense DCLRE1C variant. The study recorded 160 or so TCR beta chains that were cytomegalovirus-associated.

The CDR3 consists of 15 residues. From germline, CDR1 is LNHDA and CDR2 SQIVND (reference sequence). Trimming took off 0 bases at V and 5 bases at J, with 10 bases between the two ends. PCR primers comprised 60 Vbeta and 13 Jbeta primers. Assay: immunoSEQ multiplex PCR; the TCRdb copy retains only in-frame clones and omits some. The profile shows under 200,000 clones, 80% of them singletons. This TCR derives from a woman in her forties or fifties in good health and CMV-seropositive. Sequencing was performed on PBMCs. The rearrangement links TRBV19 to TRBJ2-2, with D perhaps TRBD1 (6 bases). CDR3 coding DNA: TGTGCCAGTAGTATAGAACTGGGACAAACCGGGGAGCTGTTTTTT. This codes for CASSIELGQTGELFF.